Listed below are T cell receptor beta chains from one sample, sequenced in a study of blood T cell repertoires in COVID-19. Sequencing was performed with immunoSEQ multiplex PCR; in TCRdb, only in-frame clones are kept and a portion is missing. The table lists about 210,000 clones, approximately 80% of them singletons. The specimen sequenced was PBMCs or T cells enriched from blood (not recorded which). Receptors originate from a man in his forties who had recovered from COVID-19. The CDR3 runs from the conserved cysteine through the conserved F or W. Each record gives: V gene, J gene, clone size, D gene, CDR3 DNA, CDR3 protein. A D gene is named only where the DNA matches it firmly. The listing skips clone size in some rows; elsewhere it reads once, few, many or a size class.

TRBV12-3/TRBV12-4	TRBJ2-5	-	-	TGTGCCAGCAGTAGGGGAGAGACCCAGTACTTC	CASSRGETQYF
TRBV11-2	TRBJ2-7	-	-	TGTGCCAGCAGCTTATACTGGGGGGACTACGAGCAGTACTTC	CASSLYWGDYEQYF
TRBV6-2/TRBV6-3	TRBJ2-7	few	-	TGTGCCAGCAGTTACTCCCATCTAGCGCTCTCCTACGAGCAGTACTTC	CASSYSHLALSYEQYF
TRBV6-5	TRBJ2-7	-	TRBD2	TGTGCCAGCAGTTACGGCAGCGGGAGCAACGAGCAGTACTTC	CASSYGSGSNEQYF
TRBV5-4	TRBJ1-6	-	-	TGTGCCAGCAGCTTGCGGGGTTTTAGTTCACCCCTCCACTTT	CASSLRGFSSPLHF
TRBV6-5	TRBJ2-1	-	-	TGTGCCAGCAGGGGAGAGGCAGGGGCCCTGCGTGAGCAGTTCTTC	CASRGEAGALREQFF
TRBV28	TRBJ2-1	-	-	TGTGCCAGCAGTCCGACTCTCCCTTCCTACAATGAGCAGTTCTTC	CASSPTLPSYNEQFF
TRBV3-1/TRBV3-2	TRBJ1-6	-	-	TGTGCCAGCAGCCCTGACATAAGAAATTCACCCCTCCACTTT	CASSPDIRNSPLHF
TRBV5-6	TRBJ1-2	once	-	TGTGCCAGCAGCTTGGTGGGCAGGGCATATGGCTACACCTTC	CASSLVGRAYGYTF
TRBV5-1	TRBJ1-1	-	TRBD1	TGCGCCAGCGTTTCCGGGACAGGGGTGAGGACTGAAGCTTTCTTT	CASVSGTGVRTEAFF
TRBV7-2	TRBJ2-2	once	TRBD2	TGTGCCAGCAGCTGGCGGGGGGGCTGGCCAAACACCGGGGAGCTGTTTTTT	CASSWRGGWPNTGELFF
TRBV5-1	TRBJ2-3	-	TRBD2	TGCGCCAGCAGCTTGGAGACTAGCGGAGCCGCCCCCCCAGATACGCAGTATTTT	CASSLETSGAAPPDTQYF
TRBV7-9	TRBJ1-2	-	TRBD1	TGTGCCAGCAGCTATACGACAGGGAGCTATGGCTACACCTTC	CASSYTTGSYGYTF
TRBV6-1	TRBJ2-1	-	-	TGTGCCAGCAGTGAAATGGCGGGGGCCCCCTCCAAGCAGTTCTTC	CASSEMAGAPSKQFF
TRBV7-2	TRBJ2-7	-	TRBD2	TGTGCCAGCAGCTGGGGACTAACCTACGAGCAGTACTTC	CASSWGLTYEQYF
TRBV27	TRBJ1-2	few	TRBD1	TGTGCCAGCAGTCAGGGACAGGCAGGGATCTATGGCTACACCTTC	CASSQGQAGIYGYTF
TRBV5-1	TRBJ2-1	-	-	TGCGCCAGCAGCTGGCGGGATGGATCTAACACTGAGCAGTTCTTC	CASSWRDGSNTEQFF
TRBV19	TRBJ1-2	-	TRBD1	TGTGCCAGTGCGGACAGGCTCTTATACACCTTC	CASADRLLYTF
TRBV30	TRBJ2-4	-	-	TGTGCCTGGAGCGGCGGGACCCCCAAAAACATTCAGTACTTC	CAWSGGTPKNIQYF
TRBV19	TRBJ1-5	-	TRBD1	TGTGCCACCACGGCAGGGGGCGAGGGACAGCCCCAGCATTTT	CATTAGGEGQPQHF
TRBV27	TRBJ2-5	-	-	TGTGCCAGCAGTTTGCTTCGCAGTCTAGGAGGACAAGAGACCCAGTACTTC	CASSLLRSLGGQETQYF
TRBV21-1	TRBJ1-1	-	-	TGTGCCAGCACCTCTGGCTGGGGCAGTCTGAACACTGAAGCTTTCTTT	CASTSGWGSLNTEAFF
TRBV2	TRBJ2-7	-	TRBD1	TGTGCCAGCAAGGGGGACAGCCCAAGCGAGCAGTACTTC	CASKGDSPSEQYF
TRBV18	TRBJ2-7	-	-	TGTGCCAGCTCACCAGCACAGGGTGGCAACGAGCAGTACTTC	CASSPAQGGNEQYF
TRBV7-2	TRBJ1-2	-	TRBD1	TGTGCCAGCAGCTTATTACAGGGGTCCTATGGCTACACCTTC	CASSLLQGSYGYTF
TRBV6-5	TRBJ1-1	-	TRBD1	TGTGCCAGCATTCCAGGGGGACGGACTGAAGCTTTCTTT	CASIPGGRTEAFF
TRBV9	TRBJ1-2	-	TRBD1	TGTGCCAGCAGCGCACCGGACAGGGTTGGAGGCTACACCTTC	CASSAPDRVGGYTF
TRBV19	TRBJ1-6	-	-	TGTGCCAGTAGTTTGGCGGACACTGGTGTCGGTGTTTCACCCCTCCACTTT	CASSLADTGVGVSPLHF
TRBV19	TRBJ2-4	-	TRBD1	TGTGCCAGTAGTATAAGGGGGGACAGGGGTGACATTCAGTACTTC	CASSIRGDRGDIQYF
TRBV11-2	TRBJ2-3	-	-	TGTGCCAGCAGCCTCGGGACTCCAGCGGCAGATACGCAGTATTTT	CASSLGTPAADTQYF
TRBV5-1	TRBJ2-6	-	TRBD1	TGCGCCAGCAGCTTGGGACAGGGCGTTGGGGCCAACGTCCTGACTTTC	CASSLGQGVGANVLTF
TRBV29-1	TRBJ2-1	-	TRBD2	TGCAGCGTTGAACCAGCGGGAGAGATCAATGAGCAGTTCTTC	CSVEPAGEINEQFF
TRBV29-1	TRBJ2-3	-	TRBD2	TGCAGCGCCAGACTAGCGGGGATCACAGATACGCAGTATTTT	CSARLAGITDTQYF
TRBV12-3/TRBV12-4	TRBJ2-1	-	-	TGTGCCAGCAGTTCCTCCGTGGCAAATGAGCAGTTCTTC	CASSSSVANEQFF
TRBV10-3	TRBJ2-7	-	TRBD2	TGTGCCATCAGTGAGTCGTTTGGGGAGGGGAGCGGCGAGCAGTACTTC	CAISESFGEGSGEQYF
TRBV4-1	TRBJ2-7	-	-	TGCGCCAGCAGCCAACAGGGCTTCGAGCAGTACTTC	CASSQQGFEQYF
TRBV4-2	TRBJ2-2	-	-	TGTGCCAGCAGCCAACGGGGAACCGGGGAGCTGTTTTTT	CASSQRGTGELFF
TRBV5-1	TRBJ1-1	-	TRBD1	TGCGCCAGCAGCTCCTTCCTCGACAGGGCTGAAGCTTTCTTT	CASSSFLDRAEAFF
TRBV5-1	TRBJ2-6	-	-	TGCGCCAGCAGCATAGCGGAGGGGGCCAACGTCCTGACTTTC	CASSIAEGANVLTF
TRBV29-1	TRBJ2-6	few	-	TGCAGCGCCGGGTTCGGGGGAAGCGGGGCCAACGTCCTGACTTTC	CSAGFGGSGANVLTF
TRBV6-5	TRBJ1-3	-	-	TGTGCCAGCAGTAAGAATGAGGGAAACACCATATATTTT	CASSKNEGNTIYF
TRBV3-1/TRBV3-2	TRBJ1-1	-	-	TGTGCCAGCAGCCAGGGGGCGAAGTGGGCTTTCTTT	CASSQGAKWAFF